These 24 T cell receptor beta chains were sequenced from one sample in a study of T cells in localized non-small cell lung cancer. Sequenced by immunoSEQ multiplex PCR; TCRdb stores in-frame clones only, minus some. Counted here are 40,000 to 60,000 clones, 81% occurring once; the ten biggest clones make up roughly a sixth. The material sequenced was peripheral blood mononuclear cells, taken before any cancer treatment. Receptors were obtained from a man aged 40 to 70 with stage III lung adenocarcinoma.

This clone was recorded only once. V and J are TRBV2 and TRBJ2-3, with D uncertain. This CDR3 is built from 12 residues. Germline CDR1 and CDR2: SNHLY and FYNNEI. The V end lost 6 bases, the J end lost 2 bases, and 6 bases lay between the germline ends. This chain's CDR3 is CASRGVTDTQYF. CDR3 nucleotides: TGTGCCAGCAGAGGAGTCACAGATACGCAGTATTTT.

The rearrangement uses TRBV5-5 and TRBJ2-7, with no clear D. Trimming took 2 bases from V and 4 from J, leaving 13 bases between them. The CDR3 is 14 amino acids. Germline V lookup: CDR1 SGHKS, CDR2 YYEKEE (reference sequence). This chain's CDR3 is CASSLNYWAYEQYF. CDR3 bases: TGTGCCAGCAGCTTAAACTACTGGGCTTACGAGCAGTACTTC. Using reference TRBV5-5 and TRBJ2-7 for the parts outside the CDR3, the full variable domain is DAGVTQSPTHLIKTRGQQVTLRCSPISGHKSVSWYQQVLGQGPQFIFQYYEKEERGRGNFPDRFSARQFPNYSSELNVNALLLGDSALYLCASSLNYWAYEQYFGPGTRLTVT.

The chain recombines TRBV5-4 with TRBJ2-5, with D unresolved. V was trimmed by 0 bases and J by 2 bases, leaving 2 bases between them. This CDR3 comprises 12 residues. The germline gives CDR1 SGHNT, CDR2 YYREEE (reference sequence). CDR3 residues: CASSLVQETQYF. CDR3 nucleotides: TGTGCCAGCAGCTTGGTTCAAGAGACCCAGTACTTC.

J is TRBJ2-1 and V is TRBV7-3; D is ambiguous. The germline V and J ends were trimmed by 5 bases and 0 bases, with 11 bases remaining between them. CDR3 size: 15 residues. Germline values: CDR1 SGHTA, CDR2 FQGTGA. CDR3 in amino acids: CASSPYKSSYNEQFF. CDR3 DNA: TGTGCCAGCAGCCCGTACAAGAGCTCCTACAATGAGCAGTTCTTC.

The chain couples TRBV4-2 to TRBJ2-7, with 9 bases fitting TRBD2. Germline assignment: CDR1 LGHNA and CDR2 YNFKEQ. The CDR3 is 15 amino acids. The V and J ends lost 4 bases and 2 bases, in that order; junction bases with no gene match: 6. DNA of the CDR3: TGTGCCAGCAGCCGCGGAAGCGGGGGGCCCTACGAGCAGTACTTC. Encoded protein: CASSRGSGGPYEQYF.

The chain has TRBV19 and TRBJ1-1; TRBD1 matches 7 bases. The CDR3 contains 14 residues. V shed 10 bases, J shed 4 bases, and the junction held 12 bases outside the gene matches. Germline CDR1 is LNHDA and CDR2 is SQIVND (reference sequence). CDR3 loop: CATHINTGATEAFF. CDR3 coding DNA: TGTGCCACCCACATTAACACAGGGGCCACTGAAGCTTTCTTT. Full variable domain (outside the CDR3, taken from reference TRBV19 and TRBJ1-1): DGGITQSPKYLFRKEGQNVTLSCEQNLNHDAMYWYRQDPGQGLRLIYYSQIVNDFQKGDIAEGYSVSREKKESFPLTVTSAQKNPTAFYLCATHINTGATEAFFGQGTRLTVV.

The chain couples TRBV6-5 to TRBJ2-5, with D maybe TRBD1 (6 bases). This CDR3 is built from 16 residues. The germline V gene has CDR1 MNHEY and CDR2 SVGAGI. V was cut by 1 base and J by 4 bases, with 16 bases left in between. The CDR3 bases are TGTGCCAGCAGTTACTACCTGGGGGCCCCCGGAGAGACCCAGTACTTC. Translating gives CASSYYLGAPGETQYF.

V and J are TRBV27 and TRBJ2-1, with 13 bases fitting TRBD2. This CDR3 comprises 16 residues. Germline values: CDR1 MNHEY, CDR2 SMNVEV (reference sequence). V dropped 5 bases and J dropped 9; count of bases not matched to a gene: 10. The CDR3 protein is CASSPQTSGGIGEQFF. The CDR3 DNA sequence: TGTGCCAGCAGTCCCCAGACTAGCGGGGGGATTGGTGAGCAGTTCTTC.

This sequence joins TRBV6-4 and TRBJ2-7; TRBD1 might be the D (6 bases). The germline CDR1 and CDR2 sequences are MRHNA and SNTAGT. V was trimmed by 3 bases and J by 0 bases, leaving 9 bases between them. The CDR3 spans 14 residues. CDR3 sequence: CASSEGQNSYEQYF. CDR3 nucleotides: TGTGCCAGCAGTGAGGGACAAAACTCCTACGAGCAGTACTTC.

The genes are TRBV29-1 and TRBJ2-7; TRBD1 or TRBD2 may be the D gene (6 bases each). V gave up 0 bases and J gave up 4 bases, with 13 bases separating them. The length of the CDR3 is 14 residues. Germline assignment: CDR1 SQVTM and CDR2 ANQGSEA. This CDR3 reads CSVEDGRGGYEQYF. The CDR3 DNA is TGCAGCGTTGAAGATGGCAGGGGAGGATACGAGCAGTACTTC.

The gene calls are TRBV19 and TRBJ1-5, with 9 bases lining up with TRBD1. CDR3 length: 17 amino acids. Germline V gives CDR1 LNHDA, CDR2 SQIVND (reference sequence). The V segment lost 6 bases and the J segment 8 bases; nucleotides outside the gene matches: 17. CDR3 in amino acids: CASSITGQGLGMKPQHF. For the CDR3, the DNA is TGTGCCAGTAGCATAACAGGACAGGGGCTGGGAATGAAGCCCCAGCATTTT.

The gene calls are TRBV4-1 and TRBJ1-1; 9 bases align to TRBD1. V was clipped by 0 bases and J by 0 bases; unmatched bases: 8. CDR3 length: 18 residues. The germline CDR1 and CDR2 sequences are MGHRA and YSYEKL. The CDR3 spells CASSQEPDRGHLNTEAFF. CDR3 nucleotides: TGCGCCAGCAGCCAAGAGCCGGACAGGGGCCATTTGAACACTGAAGCTTTCTTT.

V gene TRBV6-6 combines with J gene TRBJ2-5, with 9 bases aligning to TRBD1. V lost 5 bases and J lost 4; bases outside the gene matches: 5. CDR3 length equals 14 residues. Germline V gives CDR1 MNHNY, CDR2 SVGAGI (reference sequence). The CDR3 bases are TGTGCCAGCAGTGAGGGGACAGGGCTAGAGACCCAGTACTTC. This encodes CASSEGTGLETQYF.

The rearrangement joins TRBV6-1 to TRBJ1-1; D might be TRBD1 (5 bases). This CDR3 contains 14 residues. The germline V gene has CDR1 MNHNS and CDR2 SASEGT. Trimming pared 6 bases from V and 4 bases from J, leaving 15 bases between. This CDR3 is CASRTGPWVTEAFF. CDR3 sequence (DNA): TGTGCCAGCAGAACAGGACCGTGGGTCACTGAAGCTTTCTTT.

This chain connects TRBV6-6 to TRBJ2-1; 14 nucleotides align to TRBD2. Germline values: CDR1 MNHNY, CDR2 SVGAGI (reference sequence). Losses at the gene ends were 4 bases for V and 8 bases for J; bases not matched to a gene: 4. This CDR3 has 15 amino acids. CDR3 coding DNA: TGTGCCAGCAGTTGGACTAGCGGGGGGCAAGATGAGCAGTTCTTC. It is translated as CASSWTSGGQDEQFF.

V is TRBV6-5 and J is TRBJ1-1; perhaps TRBD1 as D (5 bases). Germline CDR1 is MNHEY and CDR2 is SVGAGI. The CDR3 is 11 amino acids. The ends were cut back, 7 bases at V and 3 bases at J, with 6 bases in the middle. The CDR3 region is CASTGHTEAFF. In DNA, the CDR3 is TGTGCCAGCACAGGGCACACTGAAGCTTTCTTT.

The V gene is TRBV27, the J gene TRBJ1-1, with a possible D match to TRBD1 (6 bases). V was clipped by 3 bases and J by 0 bases, with 11 bases between them. The CDR3 extends over 15 amino acids. The germline CDR1 and CDR2 sequences are MNHEY and SMNVEV (reference sequence). The CDR3 sequence: CASSFSRGLNTEAFF. As DNA, the CDR3 is TGTGCCAGCAGTTTTTCCAGGGGTCTGAACACTGAAGCTTTCTTT.

The chain links TRBV13 to TRBJ2-1, with 10 bases that match TRBD2. The V segment lost 4 bases and the J segment 2 bases; nucleotides outside the gene matches: 2. The CDR3 spans 15 residues. Germline lookup yields CDR1 PRHDT and CDR2 FYEKMQ (reference sequence). This CDR3 is CASSSSGGAYNEQFF. The DNA for the CDR3 is TGTGCCAGCAGCTCCAGCGGGGGGGCCTACAATGAGCAGTTCTTC.

The chain has TRBV18 and TRBJ1-5; D ambiguous. V was pared by 3 bases and J by 5 bases, with 5 bases between. Germline V CDR1 and CDR2: KGHSH, LQKENI. The CDR3 extends over 12 amino acids. The CDR3 loop is CASSPPDQPQHF. CDR3 in DNA: TGTGCCAGCTCACCTCCGGATCAGCCCCAGCATTTT.

The chain links TRBV5-6 to TRBJ2-3; possible D gene TRBD2, 7 bases. The V gene lost 1 base and the J gene lost 6 bases, with 12 bases spanning the gap. The CDR3 runs 14 residues. CDR1 is SGHDT and CDR2 is YYEEEE in the germline V gene. This CDR3 reads CASSLQAGADTQYF. The CDR3 DNA reads as TGTGCCAGCAGCTTGCAGGCGGGGGCTGATACGCAGTATTTT.

The gene calls are TRBV9 and TRBJ2-2; TRBD2 aligns across 11 bases. V lost 0 bases, J lost 4 bases, and 11 bases stayed unmatched. CDR1 is SGDLS, CDR2 YYNGEE, per germline. The CDR3 is 19 residues long. In nucleotides, the CDR3 is TGTGCCAGCAGCGTAGCTACACTAGCGGGGGCCACCGGCACCGGGGAGCTGTTTTTT. As protein: CASSVATLAGATGTGELFF.

This clone has only a few counts. This rearrangement joins TRBV5-1 to TRBJ1-5; D may be TRBD1 (5 bases). Between the trimmed V and J ends, which lost 4 bases and 4 bases, there was a span of 12 bases. Per the germline V gene, CDR1 is SGHRS and CDR2 is YFSETQ. This CDR3 comprises 14 residues. The CDR3 reads CASSRDGLNQPQHF. The CDR3 DNA is TGCGCCAGCAGCAGGGACGGACTGAATCAGCCCCAGCATTTT.

This chain connects TRBV7-6 to TRBJ2-6; perhaps TRBD2 as D (6 bases). V lost 3 bases to trimming and J lost 2 bases, with 29 bases between them. Germline-derived CDR1 and CDR2 are SGHVS and FNYEAQ. The length of the CDR3 is 22 residues. The CDR3: CASSFSNHTGVSLFAGANVLTF. The CDR3 DNA follows: TGTGCCAGCAGCTTTTCTAATCATACGGGAGTATCTCTTTTCGCTGGGGCCAACGTCCTGACTTTC.

The chain employs TRBV5-1 and TRBJ2-3; 12 nucleotides align to TRBD2. Germline values: CDR1 SGHRS, CDR2 YFSETQ. Unmatched junction bases numbered 24, after V lost 5 bases and J lost 5 bases. CDR3 length: 21 residues. The CDR3 nucleotides are TGCGCCAGCAGTTCCCGGGACAGGCGTCTAACTAGCGGGGGGTCCGGAGATACGCAGTATTTT. Protein product: CASSSRDRRLTSGGSGDTQYF.